The clone carrying this TCR beta chain occurred many times. Its antigen is not identified. The sample comes from a study of T-cell memory formation after mild COVID-19. Study background: Clusters were largely donor specific. Study-wide results and limits: Shrinking CD4+ clones were chiefly CM and EM; CD8+ ones were chiefly EMRA.

After 5'RACE with constant-segment primers, TCR alpha and TCR beta cDNA libraries carrying sample barcodes and UMIs were obtained. TCRdb re-called the 5' RACE reads with MiXCR, one entry per CDR3 protein. The data hold about 140,000 distinct CDR3 sequences, with about 6% observed a single time. V gave up 1 base and J gave up 8 bases, with 26 bases separating them. Germline V gives CDR1 SQVTM, CDR2 ANQGSEA. This CDR3 has 17 amino acids. The receptor was isolated from an adult woman who had mild COVID-19 (a few samples of this study predate the infection). Cell type and time point are not known. The chain has TRBV29-1 and TRBJ1-2; D possibly corresponds to TRBD1 (6 bases). Sequenced input: PBMCs or a T cell subset sorted from them (not recorded which). The chain's CDR3 is CSVEASTGTTPQEGYTF. CDR3 bases: TGCAGCGTTGAAGCCTCAACCGGGACAACCCCCCAGGAGGGCTACACCTTC.